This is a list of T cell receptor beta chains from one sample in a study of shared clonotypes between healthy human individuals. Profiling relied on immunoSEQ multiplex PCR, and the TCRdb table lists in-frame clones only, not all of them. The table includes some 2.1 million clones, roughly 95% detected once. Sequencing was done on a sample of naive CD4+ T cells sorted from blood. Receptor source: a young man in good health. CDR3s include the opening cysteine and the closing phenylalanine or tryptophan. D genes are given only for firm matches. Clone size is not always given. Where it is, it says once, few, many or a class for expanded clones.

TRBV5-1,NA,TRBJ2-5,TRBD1,TGCGCCAGCAGCCCGGAAGGGACAGGGAGAGGGGAGACCCAGTACTTC,CASSPEGTGRGETQYF
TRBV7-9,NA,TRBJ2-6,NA,TGTGCCAGCAGCTTAGCACGCTCTGGGGCCAACGTCCTGACTTTC,CASSLARSGANVLTF
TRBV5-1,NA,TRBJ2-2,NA,TGCGCCAGCAGCTTGGACGGAGCATCGAACACCGGGGAGCTGTTTTTT,CASSLDGASNTGELFF
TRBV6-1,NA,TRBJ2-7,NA,TGTGCCAGCAGTGGGCAGGGGGGGGTGAGCGAGCAGTACTTC,CASSGQGGVSEQYF
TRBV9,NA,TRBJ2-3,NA,TGTGCCAGCAGCGTGGACAGTGGGAACACAGATACGCAGTATTTT,CASSVDSGNTDTQYF
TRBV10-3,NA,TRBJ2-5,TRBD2,TGTGCCATCAGCCCGGGACTAGGCTCAGAGACCCAGTACTTC,CAISPGLGSETQYF
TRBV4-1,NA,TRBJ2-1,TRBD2,TGCGCCAGCAGCCAAGACCCCAGCGGGAGCTCCTACAATGAGCAGTTCTTC,CASSQDPSGSSYNEQFF
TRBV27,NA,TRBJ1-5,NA,TGTGCCAGCAGTGCCATCCAACAGGTCGGGATCAATCAGCCCCAGCATTTT,CASSAIQQVGINQPQHF
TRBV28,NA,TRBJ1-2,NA,TGTGCCAGCAGAGCATCGGGGGGAAACTATGGCTACACCTTC,CASRASGGNYGYTF
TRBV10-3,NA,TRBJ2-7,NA,TGTGCCATCAGCGACAAGGGGAGTCCTGGTGCCTACGAGCAGTACTTC,CAISDKGSPGAYEQYF
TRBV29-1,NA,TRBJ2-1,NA,TGCAGCGTTGAGGCGGGCCTCTCCTACAATGAGCAGTTCTTC,CSVEAGLSYNEQFF
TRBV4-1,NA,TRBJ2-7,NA,TGCGCCAGCAGGTCGGCAGGGCTAGATCCTGGCGAGCAGTACTTC,CASRSAGLDPGEQYF
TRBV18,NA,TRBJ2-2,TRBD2,TGTGCCAGCTCACCACCAGCGGGAAGGTCCGGGGAGCTGTTTTTT,CASSPPAGRSGELFF
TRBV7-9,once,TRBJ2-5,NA,TGTGCCAGCAGGGTTGCGGGGGCCAGTGAGACCCAGTACTTC,CASRVAGASETQYF
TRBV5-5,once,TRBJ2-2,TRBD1,TGTGCCAGCAGCCCGGGACAGGGAACCGGGGAGCTGTTTTTT,CASSPGQGTGELFF
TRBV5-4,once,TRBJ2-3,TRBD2,TGTGCCAGCAGCACTATTAGCGGGGGGACTGGGGATACGCAGTATTTT,CASSTISGGTGDTQYF
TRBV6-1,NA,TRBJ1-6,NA,TGTGCCAGCAGTGACACTTATAATTCACCCCTCCACTTT,CASSDTYNSPLHF
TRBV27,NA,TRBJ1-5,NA,TGTGCCAGCAGTTTTGCAGGGGCCCTCGATCAGCCCCAGCATTTT,CASSFAGALDQPQHF
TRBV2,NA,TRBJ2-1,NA,TGTGCCAGCAGTGGGGGCCGCGCTATCTACAATGAGCAGTTCTTC,CASSGGRAIYNEQFF
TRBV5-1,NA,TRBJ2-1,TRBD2,TGCGCCAGCAGCGGAAGGACTAGCGGTTACAATGAGCAGTTCTTC,CASSGRTSGYNEQFF